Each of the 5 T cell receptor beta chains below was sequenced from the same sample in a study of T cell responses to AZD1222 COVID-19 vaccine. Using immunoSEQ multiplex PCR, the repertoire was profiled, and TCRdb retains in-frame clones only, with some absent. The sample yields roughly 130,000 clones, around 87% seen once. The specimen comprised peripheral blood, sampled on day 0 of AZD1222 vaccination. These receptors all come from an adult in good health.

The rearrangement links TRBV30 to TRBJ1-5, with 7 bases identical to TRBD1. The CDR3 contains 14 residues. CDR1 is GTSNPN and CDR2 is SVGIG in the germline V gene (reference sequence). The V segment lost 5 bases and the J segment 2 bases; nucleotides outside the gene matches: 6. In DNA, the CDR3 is TGTGCCTGGGGGCCAGGGGGAGGCAATCAGCCCCAGCATTTT. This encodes CAWGPGGGNQPQHF.

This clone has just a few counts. The CDR3: CASNIRDSRNYEQYF. CDR3 DNA: TGTGCCAGCAATATCAGGGACAGTCGAAACTACGAGCAGTACTTC. The genes are TRBV2 and TRBJ2-7; 7 bases line up with TRBD1. The V gene's germline CDR1 is SNHLY and CDR2 FYNNEI. The CDR3 extends over 15 amino acids. Unmatched junction bases numbered 12, after V lost 7 bases and J lost 3 bases. The complete variable domain, with remaining parts taken from reference TRBV2 and TRBJ2-7, reads EPEVTQTPSHQVTQMGQEVILRCVPISNHLYFYWYRQILGQKVEFLVSFYNNEISEKSEIFDDQFSVERPDGSNFTLKIRSTKLEDSAMYFCASNIRDSRNYEQYFGPGTRLTVT.

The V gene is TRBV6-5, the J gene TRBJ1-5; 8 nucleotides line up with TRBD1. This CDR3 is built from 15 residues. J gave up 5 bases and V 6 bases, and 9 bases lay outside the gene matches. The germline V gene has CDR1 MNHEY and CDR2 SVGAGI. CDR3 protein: CASRVDRGAYQPQHF. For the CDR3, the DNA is TGTGCCAGCAGAGTAGACAGGGGAGCATATCAGCCCCAGCATTTT.

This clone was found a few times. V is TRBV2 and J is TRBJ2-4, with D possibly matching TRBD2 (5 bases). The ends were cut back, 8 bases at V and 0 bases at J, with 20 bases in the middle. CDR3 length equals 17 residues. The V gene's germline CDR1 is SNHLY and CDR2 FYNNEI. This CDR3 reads CASGAERRTLAKNIQYF. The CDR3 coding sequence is TGTGCCAGCGGTGCCGAGAGGAGGACCCTAGCCAAAAACATTCAGTACTTC. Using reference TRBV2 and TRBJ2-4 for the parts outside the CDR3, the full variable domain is EPEVTQTPSHQVTQMGQEVILRCVPISNHLYFYWYRQILGQKVEFLVSFYNNEISEKSEIFDDQFSVERPDGSNFTLKIRSTKLEDSAMYFCASGAERRTLAKNIQYFGAGTRLSVL.

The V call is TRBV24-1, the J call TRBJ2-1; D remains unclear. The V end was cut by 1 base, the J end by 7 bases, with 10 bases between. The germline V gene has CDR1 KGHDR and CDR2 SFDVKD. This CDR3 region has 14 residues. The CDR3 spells CATSDFGSTNEQFF. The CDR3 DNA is TGTGCCACCAGTGATTTCGGCAGTACGAATGAGCAGTTCTTC.